What follows are 17 T cell receptor beta chains derived from one specimen sequenced in a study of blood T cell repertoires in COVID-19. The method was immunoSEQ multiplex PCR; TCRdb's version includes in-frame clones alone and lacks a portion of them. The sample consists of about 270,000 clones, under 95% of them appearing once. The sequenced sample consisted of PBMCs or T cells enriched from blood (not recorded which). These receptors came from a man in his forties or fifties who had been exposed to COVID-19.

The V call is TRBV6-1, the J call TRBJ1-5; no firm D call. Germline CDR1 and CDR2: MNHNS and SASEGT. The CDR3 has 15 residues. V shed 2 bases and J shed 1 base, with 9 bases lying between them. CDR3: CASSEIGQSNQPQHF. CDR3 bases: TGTGCCAGCAGTGAAATTGGGCAGAGCAATCAGCCCCAGCATTTT.

Remarks on this clone: Germline and junction disagree at one end, which may indicate a read error. The V and J genes are TRBV19 and TRBJ2-1, with 11 bases fitting TRBD2. CDR3 size: 15 residues. In germline, CDR1 is LNHDA, CDR2 SQIVND (reference sequence). CDR3 bases: TGTGCCAGTAGTATAGTTGGTAGCGGGAGGGCCCTCAGGATCTTC. The encoded protein is CASSIVGSGRALRIF.

This chain joins TRBV25-1 and TRBJ1-3, with D tentatively TRBD1 (5 bases). The V end lost 2 bases, the J end lost 4 bases, and 15 bases lay between the germline ends. The CDR3 consists of 16 residues. Per germline, CDR1 MGHDK and CDR2 SYGVNS. CDR3 region: CASSETGSGAGNTIYF. The CDR3 DNA is TGTGCCAGCAGTGAAACAGGCAGCGGGGCCGGAAACACCATATATTTT.

V and J are TRBV11-2 and TRBJ2-3; 9 bases are a match to TRBD1. V shed 6 bases and J 4 bases; nucleotides not matched to a gene: 5. In germline, CDR1 is SGHAT, CDR2 FQNNGV. The CDR3 is 14 amino acids. As DNA, the CDR3 is TGTGCCAGCAGGTCTACAGGGGGCGCAGATACGCAGTATTTT. The encoded protein is CASRSTGGADTQYF.

This clone was counted a single time. The chain carries TRBV3-1 (or the pseudogene TRBV3-2) and TRBJ1-1; D is unclear. The CDR3 loop spans 13 amino acids. The germline CDR1 and CDR2 sequences are LGHDT and YNNKEL (reference sequence). The V end lost 7 bases, the J end lost 1 base, and 10 bases lay between the germline ends. CDR3 region: CASTPAGNTEAFF. CDR3 coding DNA: TGTGCCAGCACCCCGGCGGGGAACACTGAAGCTTTCTTT.

The chain employs TRBV13 and TRBJ2-7, with D possibly TRBD2 on 6 matching bases. The CDR3 runs 17 residues. Germline CDR1 PRHDT, CDR2 FYEKMQ (reference sequence). V dropped 0 bases and J dropped 4 bases, with 19 bases sitting between them. The CDR3 reads CASSLGLWGVALYEQYF. As DNA, the CDR3 is TGTGCCAGCAGCTTAGGCCTGTGGGGGGTCGCGCTTTACGAGCAGTACTTC.

The chain employs TRBV6-5 and TRBJ1-2; D gene unclear. Germline V CDR1 and CDR2: MNHEY, SVGAGI. The CDR3 runs 10 residues. V lost 6 bases, J lost 6 bases, and 5 bases lay in between. The CDR3 region is CASREDGYTF. DNA for the CDR3: TGTGCCAGCAGGGAGGATGGCTACACCTTC.

This clone was seen once. The rearrangement joins TRBV5-1 to TRBJ1-6, with a weak D call TRBD1 (6 bases). Trimming took 4 bases from V and 7 from J, leaving 12 bases between them. The CDR3 is 14 amino acids. Germline V gene sequence: CDR1 SGHRS, CDR2 YFSETQ. The CDR3 DNA reads TGCGCCAGCAGCCCTTGGGACATAAATTCACCCCTCCACTTT. Translating it yields CASSPWDINSPLHF.

The rearrangement joins TRBV19 to TRBJ2-1, with TRBD1 as a possible D gene (6 bases). This CDR3 has 11 amino acids. CDR1 and CDR2 from the germline V gene are LNHDA and SQIVND (reference sequence). V was trimmed by 4 bases and J by 12 bases, leaving 10 bases between them. The CDR3 DNA follows: TGTGCCAGTAGTAGACAGGTAGTGCAGTTCTTC. This sequence encodes CASSRQVVQFF.

The J gene is TRBJ2-2, the V gene TRBV9, with 9 bases identical to TRBD1. CDR1 and CDR2 from the germline V gene are SGDLS and YYNGEE. The CDR3 extends over 16 amino acids. With 2 bases clipped from V and 4 bases from J, the junction kept 6 bases outside the gene matches. The CDR3 DNA reads TGTGCCAGCAGCGTGGACAGGGGACGTGCCACCGGGGAGCTGTTTTTT. This gives the protein CASSVDRGRATGELFF.

CDR3 in DNA: TGTGCCAGCTCACCGCGGGGGAACTCTGGAAACACCATATATTTT. This sequence encodes CASSPRGNSGNTIYF. The chain joins TRBV18 to TRBJ1-3; D might be TRBD1 (5 bases). The V gene lost 3 bases and the J gene lost 0 bases, with 9 bases spanning the gap. The CDR3 extends over 15 amino acids. The germline V gene has CDR1 KGHSH and CDR2 LQKENI.

V and J are TRBV28 and TRBJ1-2; TRBD1 aligns across 7 bases. CDR1 is MDHEN, CDR2 SYDVKM, per germline. The CDR3 has 17 residues. The trim removed 4 bases at V and 7 bases at J, leaving 18 bases unmatched. This chain's CDR3 is CASSYLYIRQGGLGYTF. The CDR3 coding sequence is TGTGCCAGCAGTTATTTGTATATAAGACAGGGAGGCCTTGGCTACACCTTC.

This clone was seen only once. V usage is TRBV16 and J usage is TRBJ1-2; 11 bases match TRBD1. CDR1 KGHSY and CDR2 FQNENV come from the germline V gene. This CDR3 is built from 15 residues. After removal of 3 bases from V and 5 bases from J, the junction contained 5 bases not matched to a gene. CDR3 loop: CASSQTGTGGYGYTF. As DNA, the CDR3 is TGTGCCAGCAGCCAGACCGGGACAGGGGGATATGGCTACACCTTC.

The count of this clone is one. The rearrangement uses TRBV28 and TRBJ1-5, with D tentatively TRBD1 (5 bases). V was shortened by 7 bases and J by 7 bases, with 11 bases between the two germline ends. CDR1 and CDR2 (germline): MDHEN, SYDVKM. The CDR3 contains 12 residues. The CDR3 sequence is CASKGVRQPQHF. The CDR3 DNA is TGTGCCAGCAAAGGGGTTAGACAGCCCCAGCATTTT.

For the CDR3, the DNA is TGTGCCAGTAGTATTCGGGTCAGGGGGCGAGGTGGTGAAAAACTGTTTTTT. It specifies CASSIRVRGRGGEKLFF. The chain carries TRBV19 and TRBJ1-4; 8 bases fit TRBD1. CDR1 is LNHDA, CDR2 SQIVND, per germline (reference sequence). Trimming cost V 3 bases and J 7 bases; bases outside gene matches: 13. The CDR3 is made up of 17 amino acids.

The chain recombines TRBV5-1 with TRBJ2-7, with D perhaps TRBD2 (6 bases). V lost 4 bases and J lost 0, with 17 bases in between. Germline V CDR1 and CDR2: SGHRS, YFSETQ. The CDR3 contains 16 residues. The CDR3, as DNA: TGCGCCAGCAGCCCCGGAATGGGGGACTCCTCCTACGAGCAGTACTTC. This sequence encodes CASSPGMGDSSYEQYF.

The V call is TRBV25-1, the J call TRBJ2-3; 11 nucleotides line up with TRBD2. This CDR3 has 16 residues. V dropped 6 bases and J dropped 7; count of bases not matched to a gene: 12. Germline CDR1 and CDR2: MGHDK and SYGVNS. The CDR3 DNA reads TGTGCCAGCAGCCCCACTACTAGCGGGAGTGAATATACGCAGTATTTT. Amino acids: CASSPTTSGSEYTQYF.